This T cell receptor (beta chain) was identified in a study of T cell responses to AZD1222 COVID-19 vaccine. Study-wide points: The donors showed a predominance of white British ancestry and of females, with possible underestimation of clonal diversity. The breadth and depth of Spike-specific TCRs increased once two AZD1222 doses had been given.

TCRdb keeps only in-frame clones here, not all; method: immunoSEQ multiplex PCR. The sample yields around 100,000 clones, roughly 90% seen once. Turning to this clone: Its antigen remains unidentified.

The CDR3 runs to 13 residues. V was shortened by 1 base and J by 4 bases, with 8 bases between the two germline ends. The germline V gene has CDR1 SGHNT and CDR2 YENEEA. V is TRBV11-3 and J is TRBJ2-7; possibly TRBD1 or TRBD2 for D (5 bases each). The sequences come from peripheral blood, collected on day 0 of AZD1222 vaccination. The clonotype comes from an adult in good health. The CDR3 loop is CASSLGWGYEQYF. The DNA for the CDR3 is TGTGCCAGCAGCTTAGGGTGGGGGTACGAGCAGTACTTC.